Listed here are 29 T cell receptor beta chains from one sample, sequenced in a study of shared clonotypes between healthy human individuals. Measured with immunoSEQ multiplex PCR; TCRdb has only the in-frame clones, and not every one. The sample comprises about 2 million clones, 95% of which are singletons, and 0.1% to 0.15% rests with the top ten. The sequenced material came from naive CD4+ T cells sorted from blood. Subset specified: CD45RA+ positively selected. Receptor source: a young man in good health.

This rearrangement joins TRBV7-2 to TRBJ1-2; a weak D match, TRBD1 (5 bases). V was shortened by 4 bases and J by 13 bases, with 22 bases between the two germline ends. The CDR3 contains 14 residues. The germline gives CDR1 SGHTA, CDR2 FQGNSA. CDR3 nucleotide sequence: TGTGCCAGCAGCTCGGGGGGAGCCACTCCTGGGTGCACCTTC. Protein: CASSSGGATPGCTF.

This chain uses TRBV7-9 with TRBJ2-1, with no clear D. The CDR3 runs to 16 residues. The germline V gene has CDR1 SEHNR and CDR2 FQNEAQ (reference sequence). V was clipped by 5 bases and J by 0 bases, with 14 bases between them. This CDR3 reads CASSPPPVASYNEQFF. The CDR3 DNA reads TGTGCCAGCAGCCCCCCCCCGGTCGCCTCCTACAATGAGCAGTTCTTC.

This chain uses TRBV19 with TRBJ1-1; D call uncertain. Trimming took 3 bases from V and 4 from J, leaving 15 bases between them. Germline CDR1 and CDR2: LNHDA and SQIVND (reference sequence). The CDR3 is 15 amino acids. This CDR3 reads CASSIRDVGSTEAFF. Written as DNA, the CDR3 is TGTGCCAGTAGTATCCGGGATGTGGGGAGCACTGAAGCTTTCTTT.

The chain combines TRBV10-2 with TRBJ2-7; 11 bases map to TRBD2. The CDR3 extends over 18 amino acids. Looked up from germline, CDR1 is WSHSY and CDR2 is SAAADI. The V gene end was trimmed by 1 base and the J gene end by 0 bases; junction bases not matched to a gene: 8. The CDR3 coding sequence is TGCGCCAGCAGTGAGTGGGCTAGCGGGAGGAGGAGCTCCTACGAGCAGTACTTC. It translates to CASSEWASGRRSSYEQYF.

On this clone: One junction end does not reproduce the germline sequence, and a read error may be involved. This sequence joins TRBV14 and TRBJ2-7; D is perhaps TRBD1 or TRBD2 (5 bases each). Germline V gene sequence: CDR1 SGHDN, CDR2 FVKESK. This CDR3 is built from 12 residues. The CDR3 loop is CASSPPGGARNF. Here the CDR3 DNA reads TGTGCCAGCAGCCCCCCTGGGGGAGCTCGGAACTTC.

This chain links TRBV25-1 with TRBJ2-5, with 8 bases that match TRBD1. There are 13 residues in the CDR3. V lost 5 bases, J lost 4 bases, and 3 bases stayed unmatched. Germline-derived CDR1 and CDR2 are MGHDK and SYGVNS. CDR3 residues: CASSWTGRETQYF. The CDR3 DNA is TGTGCCAGCAGTTGGACAGGGCGAGAGACCCAGTACTTC.

The chain is built from TRBV6-1 and TRBJ1-1; D is uncertain. The V end was cut by 8 bases, the J end by 0 bases, with 16 bases between. Germline CDR1 is MNHNS and CDR2 is SASEGT. The CDR3 spans 15 residues. The chain's CDR3 is CASGDKGFLNTEAFF. DNA of the CDR3: TGTGCCAGCGGCGATAAAGGGTTTTTGAACACTGAAGCTTTCTTT.

The rearrangement links TRBV2 to TRBJ2-5; 7 positions match TRBD2. J lost 1 base, V lost 4 bases, and 3 bases had no gene match. The germline gives CDR1 SNHLY, CDR2 FYNNEI. The CDR3 spans 14 residues. In nucleotides, the CDR3 is TGTGCCAGCAGTGTAGGGAGGGGCCAAGAGACCCAGTACTTC. Protein: CASSVGRGQETQYF. The whole variable domain, remainder taken from reference TRBV2 and TRBJ2-5, is EPEVTQTPSHQVTQMGQEVILRCVPISNHLYFYWYRQILGQKVEFLVSFYNNEISEKSEIFDDQFSVERPDGSNFTLKIRSTKLEDSAMYFCASSVGRGQETQYFGPGTRLLVL.

The chain uses TRBV6-1 and TRBJ1-1; 8 bases align to TRBD1. The V and J ends lost 4 bases and 1 base, in that order; junction bases with no gene match: 11. This CDR3 has 17 amino acids. Germline V CDR1 and CDR2: MNHNS, SASEGT. CDR3 region: CASSGSWTGPGNTEAFF. In nucleotides, the CDR3 is TGTGCCAGCAGTGGATCATGGACAGGGCCGGGGAACACTGAAGCTTTCTTT.

In DNA, the CDR3 is TGTGCCAGCAGCTTTCAGGGGGCCAGCACTGAAGCTTTCTTT. Translation: CASSFQGASTEAFF. The chain joins TRBV5-4 to TRBJ1-1; TRBD1 aligns across 8 bases. This CDR3 is 14 amino acids long. Per germline, CDR1 SGHNT and CDR2 YYREEE (reference sequence). Losses at the gene ends were 2 bases for V and 4 bases for J; bases not matched to a gene: 4.

The chain joins TRBV11-3 to TRBJ2-1, with TRBD1 matching over 7 bases. Losses at the gene ends were 3 bases for V and 8 bases for J; bases not matched to a gene: 13. Germline V gene data show CDR1 as SGHNT and CDR2 as YENEEA. The CDR3 consists of 16 residues. The CDR3 coding sequence is TGTGCCAGCAGCTTCGGGACAGCCCAGGTTTCGGATGAGCAGTTCTTC. Its translation: CASSFGTAQVSDEQFF.

This chain connects TRBV30 to TRBJ1-4; no definite D call. Per the germline V gene, CDR1 is GTSNPN and CDR2 is SVGIG (reference sequence). With 1 base removed from V and 8 bases from J, the gap between germline ends came to 8 bases. CDR3 length equals 12 residues. The CDR3 spells CAWSALGEKLFF. The CDR3 DNA sequence: TGTGCCTGGAGTGCCTTGGGGGAAAAACTGTTTTTT.

About this clone itself: The sample holds other DNA sequences that translate to the same CDR3. This chain uses TRBV6-5 with TRBJ2-5, with D possibly being TRBD1 or TRBD2 (6 bases each). V was shortened by 6 bases and J by 1 base, with 9 bases between the two germline ends. The germline V gene encodes CDR1 MNHEY and CDR2 SVGAGI. The CDR3 runs 13 residues. CDR3 nucleotide sequence: TGTGCCAGCAGCCGGGGGCCCCAAGAGACCCAGTACTTC. The encoded protein is CASSRGPQETQYF.

The chain has TRBV5-5 and TRBJ1-6; D might be TRBD1 (5 bases). The V end was cut by 4 bases, the J end by 6 bases, with 17 bases between. Looked up from germline, CDR1 is SGHKS and CDR2 is YYEKEE (reference sequence). The CDR3 totals 16 residues. For the CDR3, the DNA is TGTGCCAGCAGCCCCAACCGGGGGAGTATTAATTCACCCCTCCACTTT. Its translation: CASSPNRGSINSPLHF.

The chain carries TRBV28 and TRBJ1-2, with TRBD1 matching 11 bases. V gave up 8 bases and J gave up 5 bases; unmatched junction bases: 10. Germline V CDR1 and CDR2: MDHEN, SYDVKM. The CDR3 spans 15 residues. CDR3 coding DNA: TGTGCCAGCGGGGATCCGGGACAGGGGGATTATGGCTACACCTTC. It codes for CASGDPGQGDYGYTF.

The chain's CDR3 is CASSVTYRDTQYF. CDR3 DNA sequence: TGTGCCAGCAGTGTGACTTATCGGGATACCCAGTACTTC. The genes are TRBV2 and TRBJ2-5, with D possibly being TRBD2 (5 bases). The CDR3 totals 13 residues. Trimming stripped 4 bases from V and 8 bases from J, with 14 bases between. Germline CDR1 is SNHLY and CDR2 is FYNNEI.

The genes are TRBV27 and TRBJ2-3; no clear D gene. Per the germline V gene, CDR1 is MNHEY and CDR2 is SMNVEV (reference sequence). The CDR3 runs 15 residues. Trimming removed 2 bases from V and 1 base from J, with 10 bases in between. The CDR3 bases are TGTGCCAGCAGTTTAAGAACGATGGGCACAGATACGCAGTATTTT. Its translation: CASSLRTMGTDTQYF.

This clone was found once. The chain links TRBV5-1 to TRBJ1-2; 7 bases are a match to TRBD1. Germline V gives CDR1 SGHRS, CDR2 YFSETQ. After removal of 4 bases from V and 7 bases from J, the junction contained 7 bases not matched to a gene. The CDR3 extends over 13 amino acids. CDR3 protein: CASSPGQVGGYTF. The CDR3 DNA reads as TGCGCCAGCAGCCCCGGACAGGTTGGTGGCTACACCTTC. Looking up the rest from reference TRBV5-1 and TRBJ1-2 gives the full variable domain: KAGVTQTPRYLIKTRGQQVTLSCSPISGHRSVSWYQQTPGQGLQFLFEYFSETQRNKGNFPGRFSGRQFSNSRSEMNVSTLELGDSALYLCASSPGQVGGYTFGSGTRLTVV.

The chain recombines TRBV30 with TRBJ2-5; TRBD1 aligns across 10 bases. The length of the CDR3 is 14 residues. Per germline, CDR1 GTSNPN and CDR2 SVGIG (reference sequence). J gave up 5 bases and V 3 bases, and 6 bases lay outside the gene matches. The CDR3 sequence is CAWSLDRGTETQYF. The CDR3, as DNA: TGTGCCTGGAGCCTGGACAGGGGGACCGAGACCCAGTACTTC.

The genes are TRBV14 and TRBJ2-7, with D possibly called TRBD1 or TRBD2 (5 bases each). V lost 4 bases to trimming and J lost 4 bases, with 17 bases between them. This CDR3 region has 15 residues. CDR1 SGHDN and CDR2 FVKESK come from the germline V gene. The CDR3 DNA reads TGTGCCAGCAGCCCGGGACCCGCTTGGAATTACGAGCAGTACTTC. Translating gives CASSPGPAWNYEQYF.

This rearrangement joins TRBV7-2 to TRBJ2-5; 11 bases are shared with TRBD2. Germline loops: CDR1 SGHTA, CDR2 FQGNSA. The CDR3 runs to 17 residues. Trimming removed 1 base from V and 5 bases from J; junction bases left unmatched: 9. DNA of the CDR3: TGTGCCAGCAGCTTAGACTTTGCTAGCGGGAGGTTGGAGACCCAGTACTTC. This sequence encodes CASSLDFASGRLETQYF.

This chain connects TRBV10-3 to TRBJ1-2; D possibly corresponds to TRBD1 (5 bases). Germline V gene sequence: CDR1 ENHRY, CDR2 SYGVKD. V lost 9 bases, J lost 0 bases, and 17 bases lay in between. CDR3 length equals 15 residues. The CDR3 sequence: CAIQAAGGSNYGYTF. CDR3 coding DNA: TGTGCCATACAGGCGGCGGGAGGATCTAACTATGGCTACACCTTC.

This clone was recorded once. The J gene is TRBJ2-7, the V gene TRBV6-5, with D possibly TRBD1 on 6 matching bases. The V and J ends lost 5 bases and 2 bases respectively, with 16 bases between them. This CDR3 has 15 residues. Germline loops: CDR1 MNHEY, CDR2 SVGAGI. CDR3 bases: TGTGCCAGCAGTGCGACAGGAGCCTTTCCCTACGAGCAGTACTTC. Residues: CASSATGAFPYEQYF.

The V call is TRBV19, the J call TRBJ1-1; the D gene is possibly TRBD1 (5 bases). From germline, CDR1 is LNHDA and CDR2 SQIVND (reference sequence). The V end lost 3 bases, the J end lost 4 bases, and 9 bases lay between the germline ends. The length of the CDR3 is 13 residues. The CDR3 protein is CASSIGRVTEAFF. DNA of the CDR3: TGTGCCAGTAGTATCGGCAGGGTCACTGAAGCTTTCTTT.

The rearrangement links TRBV6-1 to TRBJ2-7, with 7 bases identical to TRBD2. CDR3 length: 14 amino acids. Germline trimming cut 5 bases from V and 2 bases from J; bases unmatched to any gene: 6. From germline, CDR1 is MNHNS and CDR2 SASEGT. The CDR3 sequence is CASSKTSIPYEQYF. DNA for the CDR3: TGTGCCAGCAGTAAGACTAGCATCCCCTACGAGCAGTACTTC.

This chain uses TRBV27 with TRBJ2-7, with 10 nucleotides matching TRBD1. Germline trimming cut 7 bases from V and 4 bases from J; bases unmatched to any gene: 13. The CDR3 totals 16 residues. Germline lookup yields CDR1 MNHEY and CDR2 SMNVEV (reference sequence). Here the CDR3 reads CASTKWGTGAGYEQYF. As DNA, the CDR3 is TGTGCCAGCACGAAGTGGGGGACAGGGGCGGGGTACGAGCAGTACTTC.

DNA for the CDR3: TGTGCCAGCAGTTTTAGGCGGGAAAGGGCTGAAGCTTTCTTT. Amino acids: CASSFRRERAEAFF. V is TRBV6-5 and J is TRBJ1-1; D ambiguous. The CDR3 consists of 14 residues. Per germline, CDR1 MNHEY and CDR2 SVGAGI. Trimming stripped 4 bases from V and 6 bases from J, with 15 bases between.

Many counts were recorded for this clone. The J gene is TRBJ1-6, the V gene TRBV6-4; D call uncertain. The CDR3 totals 13 residues. Looked up from germline, CDR1 is MRHNA and CDR2 is SNTAGT. Deletions cut 2 bases from V and 7 bases from J, with 6 bases between. CDR3 bases: TGTGCCAGCAGTGACGTAGGGAATTCACCCCTCCACTTT. This translates into CASSDVGNSPLHF.

The genes are TRBV5-1 and TRBJ2-2; 8 bases map to TRBD1. The CDR3 contains 14 residues. Looked up from germline, CDR1 is SGHRS and CDR2 is YFSETQ. V shed 4 bases, J shed 5 bases, and the junction held 4 bases outside the gene matches. The CDR3 here is CASSKDRETGELFF. In DNA form, the CDR3 reads TGCGCCAGCAGCAAGGACAGGGAGACCGGGGAGCTGTTTTTT.